This note documents a single T cell receptor beta chain sequence. No antigen is known for it. This specimen comes from a study of persistence of HIV-infected CD4 T cells. The libraries were made with immunoSEQ version 4 in survey mode. Genomic DNA was diluted to around 9.3 ng/uL, up to 1 ug per sample. Clones were read by immunoSEQ multiplex PCR, and TCRdb kept only the in-frame ones, dropping some. The sample holds some 40,000 clones, about 85% seen once. V shed 0 bases and J shed 8 bases, with 13 bases lying between them. The CDR3 consists of 14 residues. Germline CDR1 and CDR2: MNHEY and SVGAGI. Study results and caveats: Degenerate expanded CDR3beta sequences were enriched among CMV- and Gag-responding cells.

The stimulus was an HIV-1 Gag 15-mer peptide pool, around 1.1 ug/peptide/mL. CD40L/CD69 double-negative CD45RO-high memory CD4+ T cells were collected. Suppressive ART was started during chronic HIV-1 infection in these adults. For at least 4 years, plasma HIV-1 RNA was undetectable (<50 copies/mL). This receptor was identified in an adult with HIV. The donor label of this sample is uncertain. The chain carries TRBV6-5 and TRBJ1-2; D is unresolved. Specimen: cultured CD4+ T cells from PBMCs, collected from a patient who received antiretroviral therapy. The CDR3 region is CASSYSYGDRGYTF. Here the CDR3 DNA reads TGTGCCAGCAGTTACTCGTACGGGGATCGGGGCTACACCTTC.